This paragraph covers one TCR beta chain sequence. This entry comes from a study of regulatory T cells in long-lasting Graves disease. For the study at large: Patients with persistent Graves' disease had over 5 years of antithyroid drugs and persistent TSH receptor antibodies.

According to the study, TCR beta libraries were built with iRepertoire HTBI primers and CDR3-region Arm-PCR. Authors' methods: Detected in the samples were 62 TRBV and 14 TRBJ segments. MiXCR, applied by TCRdb to the multiplex PCR reads, yields one record per CDR3 protein. TCRdb's processing, not the authors', yielded these V and J calls. The data show hundreds of thousands of distinct CDR3 sequences, roughly 23% seen once. Time point in this sample: persistent/refractory GD, antithyroid drugs over 5 years with positive TRAb. Following extraction of RNA from PBMCs, that RNA was used to make the TCR library. American Thyroid Association guidelines were used to diagnose Graves' disease. The patients were enrolled through endocrinology in Xi'an, China. Germline CDR1 GTSNPN, CDR2 SVGIG (reference sequence). Between the trimmed V and J ends, which lost 2 bases and 4 bases, there was a span of 9 bases. The CDR3 consists of 14 residues.

V and J are TRBV30 and TRBJ2-6; either TRBD1 or TRBD2 may fit D (5 bases each). The input for sequencing was peripheral blood mononuclear cells (PBMCs), taken when the disease was refractory, from a patient treated with antithyroid drugs. This receptor was identified in a female donor with Graves disease. The CDR3 sequence is CAWSWGTGANVLTF. CDR3 nucleotides: TGTGCCTGGAGTTGGGGGACGGGGGCCAACGTCCTGACTTTC.